This T cell receptor (beta chain) appears in the sequencing data of a study of T-cell reconstitution after alpha-beta-depleted transplantation in children. Whole-study findings and limits: Roughly two months post-transplant, alpha-beta T cells reportedly originated from several hundred graft clones that had expanded.

Molecular barcoding with unique molecular identifiers was used for the TCRbeta library. One entry per CDR3 protein, called by TCRdb with MiXCR from the PCR reads. The sample has under 850,000 distinct CDR3 sequences; around 14% are singletons. This clonotype was seen many times. The antigen is undetermined. Germline lookup yields CDR1 SQVTM and CDR2 ANQGSEA. The V gene end was trimmed by 1 base and the J gene end by 4 bases; junction bases not matched to a gene: 11. The CDR3 spans 16 residues. This TCR was recovered from a girl aged 2-15 years with congenital amegakaryocytic thrombocytopenia, due to receive a stem cell transplant. The chain links TRBV29-1 to TRBJ1-2; TRBD1 agrees at 8 bases. The material was PBMCs, obtained before TCRalphabeta/CD19-depleted stem cell transplant. The CDR3 DNA follows: TGCAGCGTTGAAGTTCGGGACAGGAGGCAATTCTATGGCTACACCTTC. This codes for CSVEVRDRRQFYGYTF.